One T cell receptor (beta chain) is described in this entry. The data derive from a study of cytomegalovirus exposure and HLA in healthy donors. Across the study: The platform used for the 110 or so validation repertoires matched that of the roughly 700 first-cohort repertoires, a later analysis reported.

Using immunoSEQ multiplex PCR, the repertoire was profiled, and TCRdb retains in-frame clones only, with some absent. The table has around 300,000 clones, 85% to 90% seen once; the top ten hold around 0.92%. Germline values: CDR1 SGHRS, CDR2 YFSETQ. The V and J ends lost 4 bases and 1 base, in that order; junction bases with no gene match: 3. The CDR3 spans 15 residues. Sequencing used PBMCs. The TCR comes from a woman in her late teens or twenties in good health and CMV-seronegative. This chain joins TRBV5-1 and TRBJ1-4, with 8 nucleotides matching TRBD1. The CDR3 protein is CASSPTGVTNEKLFF. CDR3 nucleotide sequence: TGCGCCAGCAGCCCGACAGGGGTAACTAATGAAAAACTGTTTTTT.